These T cell receptor beta chains were read from a single sample in a study of cytomegalovirus exposure and HLA in healthy donors. Data came from immunoSEQ multiplex PCR; TCRdb stores just in-frame clones and leaves some out. The table lists more than 150,000 clones, approximately 81% of them singletons, with over 3.5% in the top ten. The sequenced sample consisted of PBMCs. The receptors shown here come from a man aged 50 to 60 in good health and CMV-seronegative. The CDR3 runs from the conserved cysteine through the conserved F or W. Each record gives: V gene, clone size, CDR3 protein. The size entry is marked missing in some rows and otherwise reads once, few, many or a size class.

TRBV18	NA	CASSPGTGAYEQYF
TRBV7-3	NA	CASSFQGGKSQPQHF
TRBV19	NA	CASSIEPEETQYF
TRBV7-9	NA	CSSSLLAGGLQETQYF
TRBV18	NA	CASSPVRAGPGGYTF
TRBV19	NA	CASSIGRGQPRARELFF
TRBV7-9	NA	CASSLGAGFNYGYTF
TRBV19	NA	CASSILQGGEQYF
TRBV5-6	few	CASSLGDRVSVF
TRBV5-5	NA	CASSYSNPGGGYEQYF
TRBV4-3	once	CASSQETASQYNSPLHF
TRBV7-9	NA	CASSLPREVNYGYTF
TRBV30	once	CASLQGTGRFTNDYTF
TRBV21-1	NA	CASSSKTGVNTEAFF
TRBV18	NA	CASSPRVETYEQYF
TRBV11-2	NA	CASSPGGWGAGNEQFF